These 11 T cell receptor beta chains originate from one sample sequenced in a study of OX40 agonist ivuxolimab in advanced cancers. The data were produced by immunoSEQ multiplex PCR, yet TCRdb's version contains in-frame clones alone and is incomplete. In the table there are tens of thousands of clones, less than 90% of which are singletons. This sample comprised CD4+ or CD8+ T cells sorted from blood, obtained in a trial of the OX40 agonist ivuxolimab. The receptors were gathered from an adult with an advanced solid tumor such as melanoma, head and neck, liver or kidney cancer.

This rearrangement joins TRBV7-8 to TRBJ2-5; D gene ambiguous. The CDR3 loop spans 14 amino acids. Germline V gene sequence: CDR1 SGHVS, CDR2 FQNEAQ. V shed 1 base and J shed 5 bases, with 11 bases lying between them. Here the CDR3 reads CASSLEGTMETQYF. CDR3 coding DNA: TGTGCCAGCAGCTTAGAGGGAACTATGGAGACCCAGTACTTC. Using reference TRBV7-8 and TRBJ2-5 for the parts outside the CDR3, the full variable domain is GAGVSQSPRYKVAKRGQDVALRCDPISGHVSLFWYQQALGQGPEFLTYFQNEAQLDKSGLPSDRFFAERPEGSVSTLKIQRTQQEDSAVYLCASSLEGTMETQYFGPGTRLLVL.

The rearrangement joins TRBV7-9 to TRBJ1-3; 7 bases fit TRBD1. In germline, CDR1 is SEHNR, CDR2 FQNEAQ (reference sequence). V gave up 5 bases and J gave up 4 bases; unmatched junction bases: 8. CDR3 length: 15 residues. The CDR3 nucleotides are TGTGCCAGCAGCGACACTGGGACAGTCGGAAACACCATATATTTT. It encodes CASSDTGTVGNTIYF. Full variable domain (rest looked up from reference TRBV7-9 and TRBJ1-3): DTGVSQNPRHKITKRGQNVTFRCDPISEHNRLYWYRQTLGQGPEFLTYFQNEAQLEKSRLLSDRFSAERPKGSFSTLEIQRTEQGDSAMYLCASSDTGTVGNTIYFGEGSWLTVV.

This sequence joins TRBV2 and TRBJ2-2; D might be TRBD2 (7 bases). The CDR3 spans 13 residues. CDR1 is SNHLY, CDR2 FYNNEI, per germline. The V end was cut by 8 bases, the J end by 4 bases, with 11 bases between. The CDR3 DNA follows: TGTGCCAGCGGGGGGGGCACCACCGGGGAGCTGTTTTTT. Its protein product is CASGGGTTGELFF.

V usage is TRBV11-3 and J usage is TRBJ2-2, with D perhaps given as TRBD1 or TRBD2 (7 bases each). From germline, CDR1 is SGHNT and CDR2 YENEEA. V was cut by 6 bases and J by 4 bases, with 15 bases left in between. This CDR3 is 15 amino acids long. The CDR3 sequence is CASSSDREGTGELFF. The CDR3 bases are TGTGCCAGCAGTTCAGACAGGGAGGGCACCGGGGAGCTGTTTTTT. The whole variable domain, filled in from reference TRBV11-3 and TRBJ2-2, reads EAGVVQSPRYKIIEKKQPVAFWCNPISGHNTLYWYLQNLGQGPELLIRYENEEAVDDSQLPKDRFSAERLKGVDSTLKIQPAELGDSAVYLCASSSDREGTGELFFGEGSRLTVL.

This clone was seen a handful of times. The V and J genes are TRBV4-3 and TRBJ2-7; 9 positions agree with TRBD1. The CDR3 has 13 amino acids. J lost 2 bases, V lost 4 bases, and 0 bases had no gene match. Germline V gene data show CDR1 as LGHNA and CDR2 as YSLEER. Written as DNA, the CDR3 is TGCGCCAGCAGCCGGGACAGGGCCTACGAGCAGTACTTC. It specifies CASSRDRAYEQYF.

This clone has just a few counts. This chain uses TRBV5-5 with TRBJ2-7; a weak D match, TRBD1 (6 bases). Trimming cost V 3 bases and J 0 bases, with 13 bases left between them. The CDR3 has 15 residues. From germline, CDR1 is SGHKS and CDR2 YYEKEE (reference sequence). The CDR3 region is CASSYRVADSYEQYF. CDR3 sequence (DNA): TGTGCCAGCAGCTACAGGGTAGCCGACTCCTACGAGCAGTACTTC.

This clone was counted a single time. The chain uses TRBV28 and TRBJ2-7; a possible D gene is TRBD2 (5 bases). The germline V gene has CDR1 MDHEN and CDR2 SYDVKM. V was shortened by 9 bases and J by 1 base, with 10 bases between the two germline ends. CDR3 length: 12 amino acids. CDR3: CASTGSSYEQYF. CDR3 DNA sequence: TGTGCCAGTACGGGGTCTTCCTACGAGCAGTACTTC.

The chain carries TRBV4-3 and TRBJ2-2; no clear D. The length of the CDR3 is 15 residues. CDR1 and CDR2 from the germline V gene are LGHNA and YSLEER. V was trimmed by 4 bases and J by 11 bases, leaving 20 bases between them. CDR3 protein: CASSPLLSSALELFF. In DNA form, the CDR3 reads TGCGCCAGCAGCCCCTTATTATCGTCAGCTCTAGAGCTGTTTTTT.

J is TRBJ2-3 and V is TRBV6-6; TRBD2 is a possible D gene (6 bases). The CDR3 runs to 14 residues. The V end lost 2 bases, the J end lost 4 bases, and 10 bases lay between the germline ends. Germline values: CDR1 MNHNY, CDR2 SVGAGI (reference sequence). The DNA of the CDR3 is TGTGCCAGCAGTTACGCCGGGAGTGCAGATACGCAGTATTTT. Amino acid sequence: CASSYAGSADTQYF.

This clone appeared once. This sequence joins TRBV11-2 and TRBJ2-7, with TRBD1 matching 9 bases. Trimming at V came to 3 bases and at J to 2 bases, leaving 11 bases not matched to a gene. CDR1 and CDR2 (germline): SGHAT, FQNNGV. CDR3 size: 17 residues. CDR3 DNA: TGTGCCAGCAGCTTGCAGGACAGGGGCGGCATTGCCTACGAGCAGTACTTC. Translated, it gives CASSLQDRGGIAYEQYF.

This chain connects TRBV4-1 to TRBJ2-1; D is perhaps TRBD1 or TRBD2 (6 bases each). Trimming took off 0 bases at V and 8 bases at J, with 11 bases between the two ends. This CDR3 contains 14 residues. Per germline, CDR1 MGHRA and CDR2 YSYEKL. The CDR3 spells CASSQDGGLDEQFF. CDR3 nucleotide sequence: TGCGCCAGCAGCCAAGACGGGGGCCTCGATGAGCAGTTCTTC.